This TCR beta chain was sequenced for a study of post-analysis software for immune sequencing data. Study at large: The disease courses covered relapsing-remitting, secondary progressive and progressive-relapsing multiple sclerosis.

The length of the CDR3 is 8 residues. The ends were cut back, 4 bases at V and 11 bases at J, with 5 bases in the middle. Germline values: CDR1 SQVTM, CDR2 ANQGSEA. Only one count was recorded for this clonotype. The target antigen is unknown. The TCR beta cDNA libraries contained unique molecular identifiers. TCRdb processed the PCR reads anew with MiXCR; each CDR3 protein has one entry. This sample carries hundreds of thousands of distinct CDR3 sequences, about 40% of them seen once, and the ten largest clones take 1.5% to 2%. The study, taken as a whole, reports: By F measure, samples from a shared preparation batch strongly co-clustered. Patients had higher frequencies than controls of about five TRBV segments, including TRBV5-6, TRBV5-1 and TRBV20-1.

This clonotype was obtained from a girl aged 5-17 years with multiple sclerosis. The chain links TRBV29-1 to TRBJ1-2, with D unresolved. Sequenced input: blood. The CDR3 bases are TGCAGCGTTGGTAGTTACACCTTC. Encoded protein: CSVGSYTF.